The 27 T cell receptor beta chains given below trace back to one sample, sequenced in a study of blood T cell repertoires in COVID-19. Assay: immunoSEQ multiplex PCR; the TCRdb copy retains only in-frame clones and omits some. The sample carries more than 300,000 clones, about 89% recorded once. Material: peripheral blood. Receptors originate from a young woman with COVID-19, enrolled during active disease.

The CDR3 spells CASSPGAGTDTQYF. CDR3 bases: TGTGCCAGCTCCCCAGGGGCCGGTACAGATACGCAGTATTTT. The chain employs TRBV18 and TRBJ2-3, with TRBD1 as a possible D gene (6 bases). V was clipped by 6 bases and J by 3 bases, with 13 bases between them. The germline CDR1 and CDR2 sequences are KGHSH and LQKENI. The CDR3 has 14 residues.

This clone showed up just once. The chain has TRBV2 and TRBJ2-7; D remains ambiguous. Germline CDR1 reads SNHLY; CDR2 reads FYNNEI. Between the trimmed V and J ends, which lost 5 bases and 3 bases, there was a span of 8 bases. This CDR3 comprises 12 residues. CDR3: CASSNRDYEQYF. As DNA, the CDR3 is TGTGCCAGCAGTAACCGAGACTACGAGCAGTACTTC.

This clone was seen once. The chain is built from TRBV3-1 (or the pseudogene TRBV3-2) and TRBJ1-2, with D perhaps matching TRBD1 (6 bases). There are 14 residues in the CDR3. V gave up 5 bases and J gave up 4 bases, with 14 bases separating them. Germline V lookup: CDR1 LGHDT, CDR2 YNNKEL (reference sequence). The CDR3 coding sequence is TGTGCCAGCAGCGAAAGTGCGGGGGCCTATGGCTACACCTTC. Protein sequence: CASSESAGAYGYTF.

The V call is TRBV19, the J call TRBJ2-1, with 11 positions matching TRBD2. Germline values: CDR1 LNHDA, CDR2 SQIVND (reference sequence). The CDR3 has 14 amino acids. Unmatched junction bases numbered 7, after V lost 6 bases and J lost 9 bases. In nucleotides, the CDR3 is TGTGCCAGTAGCGGGACTAGCGGTAGCACTGAGCAGTTCTTC. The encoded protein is CASSGTSGSTEQFF.

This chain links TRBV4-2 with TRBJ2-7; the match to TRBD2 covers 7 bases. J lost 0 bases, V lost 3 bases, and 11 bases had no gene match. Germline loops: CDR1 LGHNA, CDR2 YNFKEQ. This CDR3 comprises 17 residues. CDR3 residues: CASSHTARSGASYEQYF. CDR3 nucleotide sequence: TGTGCCAGCAGCCATACCGCGCGGAGCGGGGCCTCCTACGAGCAGTACTTC.

The CDR3 is CASSESRGRASNQPQHF. The CDR3, as DNA: TGTGCCAGCAGTGAATCCAGGGGACGTGCGAGCAATCAGCCCCAGCATTTT. This sequence joins TRBV6-1 and TRBJ1-5; a weak D match, TRBD1 (6 bases). The V gene lost 2 bases and the J gene lost 1 base, with 15 bases spanning the gap. The V gene's germline CDR1 is MNHNS and CDR2 SASEGT. The CDR3 covers 17 residues.

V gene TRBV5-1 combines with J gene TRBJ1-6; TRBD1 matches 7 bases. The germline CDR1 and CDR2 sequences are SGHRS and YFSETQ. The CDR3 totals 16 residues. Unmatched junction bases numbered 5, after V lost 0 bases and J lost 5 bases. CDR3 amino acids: CASSLGQGGNNSPLHF. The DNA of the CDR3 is TGCGCCAGCAGCTTGGGGCAGGGGGGAAATAATTCACCCCTCCACTTT.

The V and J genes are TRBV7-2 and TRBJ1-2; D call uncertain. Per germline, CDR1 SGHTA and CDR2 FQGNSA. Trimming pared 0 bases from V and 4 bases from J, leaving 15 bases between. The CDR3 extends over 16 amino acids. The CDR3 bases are TGTGCCAGCAGCTTAGCCCCACTGGTTTCGGTCTATGGCTACACCTTC. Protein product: CASSLAPLVSVYGYTF.

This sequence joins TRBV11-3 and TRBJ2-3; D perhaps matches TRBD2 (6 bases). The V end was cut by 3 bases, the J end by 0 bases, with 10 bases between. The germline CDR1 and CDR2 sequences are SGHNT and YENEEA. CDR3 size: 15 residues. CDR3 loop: CASSLSGPSTDTQYF. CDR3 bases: TGTGCCAGCAGCTTGAGCGGGCCGAGCACAGATACGCAGTATTTT. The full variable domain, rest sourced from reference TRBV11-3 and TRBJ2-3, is EAGVVQSPRYKIIEKKQPVAFWCNPISGHNTLYWYLQNLGQGPELLIRYENEEAVDDSQLPKDRFSAERLKGVDSTLKIQPAELGDSAVYLCASSLSGPSTDTQYFGPGTRLTVL.

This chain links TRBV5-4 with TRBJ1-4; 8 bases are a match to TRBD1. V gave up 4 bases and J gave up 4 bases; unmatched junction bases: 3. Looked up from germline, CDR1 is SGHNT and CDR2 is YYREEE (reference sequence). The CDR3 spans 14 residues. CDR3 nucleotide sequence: TGTGCCAGCAGCCGGACAGGGAATAATGAAAAACTGTTTTTT. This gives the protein CASSRTGNNEKLFF. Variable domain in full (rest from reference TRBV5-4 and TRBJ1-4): ETGVTQSPTHLIKTRGQQVTLRCSSQSGHNTVSWYQQALGQGPQFIFQYYREEENGRGNFPPRFSGLQFPNYSSELNVNALELDDSALYLCASSRTGNNEKLFFGSGTQLSVL.

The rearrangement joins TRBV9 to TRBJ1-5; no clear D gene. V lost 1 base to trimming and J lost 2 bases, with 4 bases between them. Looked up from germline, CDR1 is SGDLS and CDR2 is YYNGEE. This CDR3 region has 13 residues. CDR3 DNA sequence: TGTGCCAGCAGCGTACAGGGCAATCAGCCCCAGCATTTT. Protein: CASSVQGNQPQHF.

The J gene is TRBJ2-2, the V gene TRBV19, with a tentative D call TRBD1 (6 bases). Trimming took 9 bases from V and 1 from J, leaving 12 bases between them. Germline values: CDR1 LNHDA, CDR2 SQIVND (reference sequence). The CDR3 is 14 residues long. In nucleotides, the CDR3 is TGTGCCAGCCGGGACACTCAGAACACCGGGGAGCTGTTTTTT. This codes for CASRDTQNTGELFF.

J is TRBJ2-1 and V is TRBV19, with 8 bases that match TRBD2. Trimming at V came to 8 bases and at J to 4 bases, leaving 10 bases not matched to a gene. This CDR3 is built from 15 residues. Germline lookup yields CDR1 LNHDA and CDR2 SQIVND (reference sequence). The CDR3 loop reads CASAEGGRPYNEQFF. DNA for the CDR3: TGTGCCAGTGCTGAAGGCGGGAGGCCGTACAATGAGCAGTTCTTC.

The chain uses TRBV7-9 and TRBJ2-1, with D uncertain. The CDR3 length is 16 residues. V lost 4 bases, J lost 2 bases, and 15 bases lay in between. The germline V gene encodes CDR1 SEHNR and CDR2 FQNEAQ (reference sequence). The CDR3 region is CASSSWWHRAYNEQFF. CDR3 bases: TGTGCCAGCAGCTCCTGGTGGCACCGGGCCTACAATGAGCAGTTCTTC. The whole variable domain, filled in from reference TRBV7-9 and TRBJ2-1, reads DTGVSQNPRHKITKRGQNVTFRCDPISEHNRLYWYRQTLGQGPEFLTYFQNEAQLEKSRLLSDRFSAERPKGSFSTLEIQRTEQGDSAMYLCASSSWWHRAYNEQFFGPGTRLTVL.

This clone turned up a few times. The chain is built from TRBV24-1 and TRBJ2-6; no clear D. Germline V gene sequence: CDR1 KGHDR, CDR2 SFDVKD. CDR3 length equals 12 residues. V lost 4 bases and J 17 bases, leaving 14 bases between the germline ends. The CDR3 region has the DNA TGTGCCACCAGTGACACCGCGGCACCTTTGACTTTC. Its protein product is CATSDTAAPLTF.

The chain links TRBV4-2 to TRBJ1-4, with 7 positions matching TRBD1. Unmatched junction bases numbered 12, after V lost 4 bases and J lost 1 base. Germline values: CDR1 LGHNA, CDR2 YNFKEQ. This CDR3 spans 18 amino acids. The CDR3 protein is CASSPPQTGTQTNEKLFF. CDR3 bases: TGTGCCAGCAGCCCGCCGCAGACAGGGACCCAAACTAATGAAAAACTGTTTTTT.

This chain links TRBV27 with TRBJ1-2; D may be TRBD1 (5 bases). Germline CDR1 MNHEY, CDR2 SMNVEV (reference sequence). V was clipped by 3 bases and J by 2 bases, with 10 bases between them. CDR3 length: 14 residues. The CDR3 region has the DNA TGTGCCAGCAGTTTCGGGGGAGCGAACTATGGCTACACCTTC. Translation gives CASSFGGANYGYTF.

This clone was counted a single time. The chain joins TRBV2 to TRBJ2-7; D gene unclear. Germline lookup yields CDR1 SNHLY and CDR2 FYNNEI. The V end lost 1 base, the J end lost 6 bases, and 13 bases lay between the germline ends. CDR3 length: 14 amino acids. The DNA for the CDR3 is TGTGCCAGCAGTGAAGTAAGGTCCTCGGGCGAGCAGTACTTC. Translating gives CASSEVRSSGEQYF. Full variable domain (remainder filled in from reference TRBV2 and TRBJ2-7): EPEVTQTPSHQVTQMGQEVILRCVPISNHLYFYWYRQILGQKVEFLVSFYNNEISEKSEIFDDQFSVERPDGSNFTLKIRSTKLEDSAMYFCASSEVRSSGEQYFGPGTRLTVT.

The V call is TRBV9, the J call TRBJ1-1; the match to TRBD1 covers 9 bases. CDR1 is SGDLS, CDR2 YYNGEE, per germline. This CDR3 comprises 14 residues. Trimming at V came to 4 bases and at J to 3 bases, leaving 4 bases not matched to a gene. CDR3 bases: TGTGCCAGCAGCCTAAGACAGGGGGACACTGAAGCTTTCTTT. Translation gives CASSLRQGDTEAFF.

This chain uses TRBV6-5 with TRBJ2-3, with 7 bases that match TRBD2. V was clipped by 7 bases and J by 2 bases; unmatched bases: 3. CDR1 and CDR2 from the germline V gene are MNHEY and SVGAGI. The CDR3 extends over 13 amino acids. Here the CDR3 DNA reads TGTGCCAGCAAAGCGGGAATCACAGATACGCAGTATTTT. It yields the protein CASKAGITDTQYF.

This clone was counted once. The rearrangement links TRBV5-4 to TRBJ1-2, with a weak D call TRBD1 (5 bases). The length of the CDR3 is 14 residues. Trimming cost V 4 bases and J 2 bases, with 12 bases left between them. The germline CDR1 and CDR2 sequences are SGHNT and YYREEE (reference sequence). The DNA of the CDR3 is TGTGCCAGCAGCCCCCGCGGGGGGAACTATGGCTACACCTTC. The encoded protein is CASSPRGGNYGYTF.

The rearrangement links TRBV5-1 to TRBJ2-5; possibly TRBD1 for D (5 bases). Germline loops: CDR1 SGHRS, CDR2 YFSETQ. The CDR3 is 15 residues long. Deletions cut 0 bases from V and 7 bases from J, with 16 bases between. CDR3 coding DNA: TGCGCCAGCAGCTTGGTTGCGGACACCTCGGGGACCCAGTACTTC. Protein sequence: CASSLVADTSGTQYF.

The CDR3 DNA reads TGTGCCAGCAGCTTGGCCGGGACAGGCCTAGGGAAACTGTTTTTT. As protein: CASSLAGTGLGKLFF. This chain links TRBV5-4 with TRBJ1-4, with TRBD1 matching over 8 bases. With 0 bases clipped from V and 11 bases from J, the junction kept 9 bases outside the gene matches. The germline V gene has CDR1 SGHNT and CDR2 YYREEE (reference sequence). This CDR3 spans 15 amino acids.

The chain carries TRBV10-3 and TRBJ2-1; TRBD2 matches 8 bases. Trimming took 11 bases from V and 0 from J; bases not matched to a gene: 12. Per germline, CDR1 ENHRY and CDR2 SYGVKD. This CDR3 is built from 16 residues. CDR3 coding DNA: TGTGCCGCCCGGGCGCGGGAGGATCACTCCTACAATGAGCAGTTCTTC. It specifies CAARAREDHSYNEQFF.

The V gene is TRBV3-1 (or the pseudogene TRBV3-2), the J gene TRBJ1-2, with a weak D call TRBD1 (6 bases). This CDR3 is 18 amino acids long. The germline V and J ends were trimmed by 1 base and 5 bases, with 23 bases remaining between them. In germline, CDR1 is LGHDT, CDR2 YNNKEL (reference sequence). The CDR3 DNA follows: TGTGCCAGCAGCCAAGTCTCCCTTAGGGGGGGCGTCGGGTATGGCTACACCTTC. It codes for CASSQVSLRGGVGYGYTF.

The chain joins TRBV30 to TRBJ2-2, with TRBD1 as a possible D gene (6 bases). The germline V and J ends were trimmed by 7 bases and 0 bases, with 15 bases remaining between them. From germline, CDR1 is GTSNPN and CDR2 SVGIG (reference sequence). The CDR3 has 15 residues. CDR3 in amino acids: CASIFGQPNTGELFF. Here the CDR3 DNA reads TGTGCCTCAATCTTTGGACAGCCGAACACCGGGGAGCTGTTTTTT.

The CDR3 sequence is CASSLGGQGGNQPQHF. CDR3 coding DNA: TGTGCCAGCAGCTTGGGTGGACAGGGGGGGAATCAGCCCCAGCATTTT. V usage is TRBV5-4 and J usage is TRBJ1-5; 10 bases match TRBD1. This CDR3 is built from 16 residues. The germline gives CDR1 SGHNT, CDR2 YYREEE (reference sequence). Trimming at V came to 0 bases and at J to 4 bases, leaving 4 bases not matched to a gene.